This TCR beta chain is drawn from a study of blood T cell repertoires in COVID-19. Overall study context: COVID-19 samples, acute and convalescent, were from the United States, Italy and Spain.

Original methodology: Amplification from reference gene primers served as the basis for estimated nucleated cell counts. Only in-frame clones appear in the TCRdb table, and some are missing; sequencing was by immunoSEQ multiplex PCR. That table supplies the V and J calls and clone size; D and trimming were determined from the DNA. The data hold more than 200,000 clones, with approximately 91% observed a single time. With 2 bases clipped from V and 3 bases from J, the junction kept 3 bases outside the gene matches. From germline, CDR1 is SGHTA and CDR2 FQGTGA. The CDR3 sequence is 15 residues long. Sequencing was performed on peripheral blood. The chain couples TRBV7-3 to TRBJ2-3; 9 nucleotides agree with TRBD2. The clonotype was recovered from a man aged 35-49 years with acute or convalescent COVID-19. In DNA form, the CDR3 reads TGTGCCAGCAGCTTATTTAGCGGGAGTACAGATACGCAGTATTTT. Amino acid sequence: CASSLFSGSTDTQYF.